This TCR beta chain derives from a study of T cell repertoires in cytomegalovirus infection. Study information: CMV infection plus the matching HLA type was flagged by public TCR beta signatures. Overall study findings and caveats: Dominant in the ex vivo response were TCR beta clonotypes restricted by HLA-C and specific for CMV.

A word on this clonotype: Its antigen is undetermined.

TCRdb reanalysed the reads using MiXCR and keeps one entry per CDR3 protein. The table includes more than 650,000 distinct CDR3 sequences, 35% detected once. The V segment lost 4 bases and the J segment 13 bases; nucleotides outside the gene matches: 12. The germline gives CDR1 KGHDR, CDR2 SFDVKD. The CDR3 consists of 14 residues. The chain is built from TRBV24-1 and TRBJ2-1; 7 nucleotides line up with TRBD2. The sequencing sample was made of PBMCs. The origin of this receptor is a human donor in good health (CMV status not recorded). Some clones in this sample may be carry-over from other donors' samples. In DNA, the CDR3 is TGTGCCACCAGTGACCAATCTAGCGGAATTGATCAGTTCTTC. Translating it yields CATSDQSSGIDQFF.